Presented here are 11 T cell receptor beta chains from one specimen sequenced in a study of T cells after yellow fever vaccination. MiXCR, applied by TCRdb to the 5' RACE reads, yields one record per CDR3 protein. The data contain 600,000 to 750,000 distinct CDR3 sequences, about 12% of them singletons. This material consisted of PBMCs, taken on the day of the yellow fever booster vaccination. Receptor source: a man under 40 who received the YFV17D yellow fever vaccine.

The V and J genes are TRBV10-3 and TRBJ2-4, with 7 bases that match TRBD1. CDR1 and CDR2 (germline): ENHRY, SYGVKD. The CDR3 loop spans 14 amino acids. The V gene end was trimmed by 3 bases and the J gene end by 4 bases; junction bases not matched to a gene: 3. The CDR3 protein is CAISDRDRKNIQYF. DNA of the CDR3: TGTGCCATCAGTGATAGGGACAGAAAAAACATTCAGTACTTC.

The rearrangement links TRBV7-3 to TRBJ2-1; 10 nucleotides align to TRBD2. Germline lookup yields CDR1 SGHTA and CDR2 FQGTGA. The CDR3 runs to 15 residues. Unmatched junction bases numbered 3, after V lost 4 bases and J lost 3 bases. The CDR3, as DNA: TGTGCCAGCAGCTCCGGACTAGCGGTCTACAATGAGCAGTTCTTC. The encoded protein is CASSSGLAVYNEQFF.

V and J are TRBV11-3 and TRBJ2-7; a possible D gene is TRBD2 (6 bases). Germline values: CDR1 SGHNT, CDR2 YENEEA. Trimming stripped 3 bases from V and 6 bases from J, with 15 bases between. This CDR3 contains 14 residues. The CDR3 spells CASSLEGVASEQYF. Here the CDR3 DNA reads TGTGCCAGCAGCTTGGAGGGAGTAGCCTCCGAGCAGTACTTC.

This clonotype was picked up a small number of times. This sequence joins TRBV21-1 and TRBJ2-7; the table's D call, TRBD1, has no DNA check behind it. TRBV21-1 constitutes a pseudogene. This CDR3 contains 15 residues. The CDR3 sequence: CASSLTTDRDYEQYF. Here the CDR3 DNA reads TGTGCCAGCAGTTTAACCACCGACAGGGACTACGAGCAGTACTTC.

This clonotype has a handful of counts. The genes are TRBV7-9 and TRBJ2-1, with 13 bases identical to TRBD2. The CDR3 loop spans 16 amino acids. V gave up 4 bases and J gave up 8 bases; unmatched junction bases: 8. Looked up from germline, CDR1 is SEHNR and CDR2 is FQNEAQ (reference sequence). CDR3 sequence reads: CASSYHRTSGSYEQFF. DNA of the CDR3: TGTGCCAGCAGCTACCACAGGACTAGCGGGAGTTATGAGCAGTTCTTC. Full variable domain (missing parts from reference TRBV7-9 and TRBJ2-1): DTGVSQNPRHKITKRGQNVTFRCDPISEHNRLYWYRQTLGQGPEFLTYFQNEAQLEKSRLLSDRFSAERPKGSFSTLEIQRTEQGDSAMYLCASSYHRTSGSYEQFFGPGTRLTVL.

The chain joins TRBV20-1 to TRBJ2-4, with TRBD2 matching 7 bases. The V gene end was trimmed by 3 bases and the J gene end by 2 bases; junction bases not matched to a gene: 4. Looked up from germline, CDR1 is DFQATT and CDR2 is SNEGSKA (reference sequence). The CDR3 consists of 14 residues. This chain's CDR3 is CSARGGSTKNIQYF. CDR3 nucleotides: TGCAGTGCTAGGGGCGGGAGTACCAAAAACATTCAGTACTTC.

This clonotype was observed a few times. V gene TRBV5-6 combines with J gene TRBJ2-7; D gene uncertain. The CDR3 sequence is 14 residues long. CDR1 is SGHDT, CDR2 YYEEEE, per germline. Trimming shortened V by 2 bases and J by 2 bases, and 11 bases separated the two germline ends. CDR3 residues: CASSFDTVAYEQYF. For the CDR3, the DNA is TGTGCCAGCAGCTTTGACACGGTAGCCTACGAGCAGTACTTC.

The chain links TRBV10-2 to TRBJ2-7; a weak D match, TRBD2 (6 bases). Germline V gene lookup returns CDR1 WSHSY and CDR2 SAAADI. The CDR3 is 15 amino acids. The ends were cut back, 5 bases at V and 2 bases at J, with 16 bases in the middle. The CDR3 nucleotides are TGCGCCAGCAGTAGAGTGGCGGGAACGGCCTACGAGCAGTACTTC. Translation gives CASSRVAGTAYEQYF.

The rearrangement uses TRBV7-2 and TRBJ1-1; 7 bases are shared with TRBD1. The ends lost 4 bases at V and 2 bases at J; junction bases unmatched: 7. The CDR3 contains 15 residues. CDR1 SGHTA and CDR2 FQGNSA come from the germline V gene. The CDR3 bases are TGTGCCAGCAGCTCCTACAGGGGTCTAAACACTGAAGCTTTCTTT. As protein: CASSSYRGLNTEAFF.

The V call is TRBV9, the J call TRBJ2-7; 7 bases map to TRBD1. The trim removed 7 bases at V and 6 bases at J, leaving 4 bases unmatched. The CDR3 has 11 amino acids. Per the germline V gene, CDR1 is SGDLS and CDR2 is YYNGEE. The CDR3 coding sequence is TGTGCCAGCGAGGGGGCTTTCGAGCAGTACTTC. Protein product: CASEGAFEQYF.

A note on this clonotype: This likely comes from a read error, as the CDR3 has no conserved phenylalanine or tryptophan at its end. This sequence joins TRBV4-2 and TRBJ2-5, with TRBD1 as a possible D gene (6 bases). CDR3 length: 15 amino acids. In germline, CDR1 is LGHNA, CDR2 YNFKEQ. The V end was cut by 8 bases, the J end by 4 bases, with 20 bases between. DNA of the CDR3: TGTGCCAGCGGGTCCTCCGGGACACTCGGAGAGACCCAGTACTTA. Its protein product is CASGSSGTLGETQYL.